This T cell receptor beta chain was recorded in a study of neurological immune-mediated disorders. Healthy controls consisted of blood bank volunteers in Maryland, USA. Approximately 920,000 sorted CD4+ or CD8+ T cells made each library. CDR1 MGHRA and CDR2 YSYEKL come from the germline V gene. V shed 4 bases, J shed 1 base, and the junction held 6 bases outside the gene matches. The CDR3 length is 16 residues. The team produced cDNA through 5'RACE using 10-nucleotide random UMIs. TCRdb re-called the 5' RACE reads with MiXCR, one entry per CDR3 protein. Among about 21,000 distinct CDR3 sequences listed, 6.2% were seen once. Study observations and caveats: In HTLV-1-associated myelopathy, TCR clonal expansion was greatest, whereas multiple sclerosis had the least, falling below healthy controls.

This clonotype has at least ten counts. Its antigen is unknown. The source material was CD8+ T cells from blood. The V and J genes are TRBV4-1 and TRBJ2-2; 7 bases are a match to TRBD1. The receptor comes from a man aged 18-30 years in good health. The CDR3, as DNA: TGCGCCAGCAGCCTTGGACAGGCCGGGAACACCGGGGAGCTGTTTTTT. It translates to CASSLGQAGNTGELFF.